The clone carrying this T cell receptor beta chain was seen only a few times. The target antigen is unknown. Reverse transcribing all isolated RNA meant expressed TCRB transcripts were sequenced. The protocol was immunoSEQ multiplex PCR, while the TCRdb copy is restricted to in-frame clones and leaves out a portion. This sample has about 130,000 clones, with about 9.2% found just once. The V segment lost 7 bases and the J segment 4 bases; nucleotides outside the gene matches: 2. Looked up from germline, CDR1 is SQVTM and CDR2 is ANQGSEA. This CDR3 is 12 amino acids long. Sorting produced populations that all topped 95% purity. These data are taken from a study of beta chain features in type 1 diabetes. Overall study results and limits: The naive, central memory and Treg TCRB repertoires looked more alike in patients than they did in healthy donors.

Sequences were obtained from central memory CD4+ T cells from blood. The receptor was derived from a man between 18 and 35 years old in good health. V is TRBV29-1 and J is TRBJ2-5; the match to TRBD1 covers 11 bases. CDR3 loop: CSGDRGGETQYF. As DNA, the CDR3 is TGCAGCGGGGACAGGGGGGGAGAGACCCAGTACTTC. Supplemented by reference TRBV29-1 and TRBJ2-5, the full variable domain reads SAVISQKPSRDICQRGTSLTIQCQVDSQVTMMFWYRQQPGQSLTLIATANQGSEATYESGFVIDKFPISRPNLTFSTLTVSNMSPEDSSIYLCSGDRGGETQYFGPGTRLLVL.